Following are 13 T cell receptor beta chains from one sample sequenced in a study of shared clonotypes between healthy human individuals. Naive CD8 isolation took CD45RO-negative cells positively selected for CCR7 and excluded terminally differentiated effector memory CD45RA+ cells. Measured with immunoSEQ multiplex PCR; TCRdb has only the in-frame clones, and not every one. In the table there are some 800,000 clones, 92% of which are singletons. The sequencing input was naive CD8+ T cells sorted from blood. The source of these receptors is a man younger than 40 in good health.

The chain carries TRBV7-9 and TRBJ2-7; 7 bases are a match to TRBD1. Germline V gives CDR1 SEHNR, CDR2 FQNEAQ (reference sequence). V was clipped by 5 bases and J by 2 bases; unmatched bases: 6. This CDR3 has 14 amino acids. The chain's CDR3 is CASSLSGQPYEQYF. As DNA, the CDR3 is TGTGCCAGCAGCCTGTCGGGACAGCCCTACGAGCAGTACTTC.

The chain combines TRBV28 with TRBJ2-2; D may be TRBD1 (6 bases). In germline, CDR1 is MDHEN, CDR2 SYDVKM. This CDR3 has 17 residues. V lost 1 base, J lost 8 bases, and 20 bases lay in between. The CDR3 DNA is TGTGCCAGCAGTTTATCCCCCAACAGGGCCCCTCGGGGGGAGCTGTTTTTT. As protein: CASSLSPNRAPRGELFF.

Points on this clone: This same CDR3 is encoded by further DNA sequences in the sample. The chain links TRBV5-6 to TRBJ2-5; D ambiguous. The V gene's germline CDR1 is SGHDT and CDR2 YYEEEE. CDR3 length: 13 residues. Trimming took 2 bases from V and 5 from J, leaving 10 bases between them. The CDR3: CASSFSGLETQYF. CDR3 coding DNA: TGTGCCAGCAGCTTCAGTGGGCTGGAGACCCAGTACTTC.

The chain is built from TRBV7-6 and TRBJ2-7; 7 nucleotides agree with TRBD1. Unmatched junction bases numbered 10, after V lost 0 bases and J lost 2 bases. The CDR3 length is 17 residues. From germline, CDR1 is SGHVS and CDR2 FNYEAQ. The CDR3 region is CASSLARGDRVTYEQYF. DNA of the CDR3: TGTGCCAGCAGCTTAGCAAGGGGAGACAGGGTTACCTACGAGCAGTACTTC.

V and J are TRBV7-9 and TRBJ2-1, with D perhaps TRBD2 (5 bases). CDR3 length: 14 residues. Trimming pared 1 base from V and 6 bases from J, leaving 10 bases between. Germline CDR1 and CDR2: SEHNR and FQNEAQ (reference sequence). The CDR3 sequence is CASSLVDYRNEQFF. As DNA, the CDR3 is TGTGCCAGCAGCTTAGTAGACTACCGCAATGAGCAGTTCTTC. The whole variable domain, remainder taken from reference TRBV7-9 and TRBJ2-1, is DTGVSQNPRHKITKRGQNVTFRCDPISEHNRLYWYRQTLGQGPEFLTYFQNEAQLEKSRLLSDRFSAERPKGSFSTLEIQRTEQGDSAMYLCASSLVDYRNEQFFGPGTRLTVL.

The genes are TRBV7-9 and TRBJ2-7; 8 bases match TRBD1. The V and J ends lost 6 bases and 5 bases, in that order; junction bases with no gene match: 12. Germline assignment: CDR1 SEHNR and CDR2 FQNEAQ (reference sequence). The CDR3 totals 15 residues. The CDR3 sequence is CASRPIQGEDHEQYF. CDR3 sequence (DNA): TGTGCCAGCAGACCAATACAGGGGGAGGACCACGAGCAGTACTTC.

This CDR3 reads CASSIQRDEQYF. The CDR3 bases are TGTGCCAGCAGCATCCAAAGAGACGAGCAGTACTTC. The chain employs TRBV7-9 and TRBJ2-7; D uncertain. Trimming removed 5 bases from V and 5 bases from J, with 10 bases in between. CDR3 length: 12 amino acids. Germline CDR1 is SEHNR and CDR2 is FQNEAQ (reference sequence).

This clone was picked up one time. The chain links TRBV11-2 to TRBJ2-7; D gene unclear. The CDR3 is 13 residues long. Germline CDR1 reads SGHAT; CDR2 reads FQNNGV. The V and J ends lost 4 bases and 0 bases respectively, with 7 bases between them. As DNA, the CDR3 is TGTGCCAGCAGCTCCTCACCCTCCTACGAGCAGTACTTC. Translated, it gives CASSSSPSYEQYF.

The chain recombines TRBV19 with TRBJ2-7, with 9 positions matching TRBD2. V trimming: 5 bases; J trimming: 0 bases; junction bases outside the gene matches: 2. The length of the CDR3 is 14 residues. Germline V CDR1 and CDR2: LNHDA, SQIVND (reference sequence). Written as DNA, the CDR3 is TGTGCCAGTAGTGCGGGAGGGCCCTCCTACGAGCAGTACTTC. Protein sequence: CASSAGGPSYEQYF. Full variable domain (missing parts from reference TRBV19 and TRBJ2-7): DGGITQSPKYLFRKEGQNVTLSCEQNLNHDAMYWYRQDPGQGLRLIYYSQIVNDFQKGDIAEGYSVSREKKESFPLTVTSAQKNPTAFYLCASSAGGPSYEQYFGPGTRLTVT.

V gene TRBV18 combines with J gene TRBJ2-7, with D perhaps being TRBD1 or TRBD2 (6 bases each). Germline loops: CDR1 KGHSH, CDR2 LQKENI. V lost 3 bases and J 4 bases, leaving 13 bases between the germline ends. The CDR3 extends over 14 amino acids. CDR3 coding DNA: TGTGCCAGCTCACCGGGGGCAGGGAGGTACGAGCAGTACTTC. Protein: CASSPGAGRYEQYF.

The chain uses TRBV29-1 and TRBJ1-1; possible D gene TRBD1, 5 bases. CDR1 and CDR2 from the germline V gene are SQVTM and ANQGSEA. The CDR3 is made up of 12 amino acids. V gave up 5 bases and J gave up 5 bases, with 12 bases separating them. The chain's CDR3 is CSVWRDGTEAFF. The CDR3 coding sequence is TGCAGCGTTTGGCGGGACGGAACTGAAGCTTTCTTT.

This clone was counted a few times. The chain is built from TRBV10-3 and TRBJ2-1; 7 positions agree with TRBD2. The CDR3 is made up of 15 amino acids. J gave up 0 bases and V 4 bases, and 3 bases lay outside the gene matches. The V gene's germline CDR1 is ENHRY and CDR2 SYGVKD. Written as DNA, the CDR3 is TGTGCCATCAGTGTGGGCGGGAGCTCCTACAATGAGCAGTTCTTC. Amino acid sequence: CAISVGGSSYNEQFF.

Here the CDR3 DNA reads TGTGCCAGCAGTTACTCGAGGAACAATGAGCAGTTCTTC. Protein sequence: CASSYSRNNEQFF. The chain combines TRBV6-6 with TRBJ2-1; D gene uncertain. The germline gives CDR1 MNHNY, CDR2 SVGAGI (reference sequence). The V end was cut by 0 bases, the J end by 5 bases, with 5 bases between. There are 13 residues in the CDR3.